This TCR beta chain was captured by sequencing in a study of tumor and adjacent non-tumor tissue in lung cancer. TCRbeta libraries were built with three rounds of nested PCR, modified from ARM-PCR. TCRdb analysed the multiplex PCR reads with MiXCR anew, one entry per CDR3 protein. The table includes 90,000 to 100,000 distinct CDR3 sequences, 75% to 90% detected once. Points from the study as a whole: Tumor TCR diversity, when higher, was linked to shorter survival.

Germline V gene data show CDR1 as DFQATT and CDR2 as SNEGSKA (reference sequence). The CDR3 consists of 16 residues. V was clipped by 3 bases and J by 3 bases, with 18 bases between them. The template was RNA from unsorted bulk tissue. The normal lung tissue was taken more than 3 cm from the tumor edge. This clonotype has a count of ten or more. Antigen: not known. This receptor was identified in a man in his sixties with small cell lung cancer. Sequencing was carried out using distant non-tumor lung tissue. V and J are TRBV20-1 and TRBJ2-1, with D tentatively TRBD1 (8 bases). The CDR3 DNA reads as TGCAGTGCTAGGGGTACCACAGGGGGGGACTACAATGAGCAGTTCTTC. Its protein is CSARGTTGGDYNEQFF.